These 9 T cell receptor beta chains came from one sample sequenced in a study of Ad26.COV2.S vaccination and SARS-CoV-2 variants. Profiled with immunoSEQ multiplex PCR; TCRdb holds only in-frame clones, not every one. The sample has about 350,000 clones, 92% seen once. Source: peripheral blood, taken after recovery from COVID-19. The receptors were sampled from a human donor who had recovered from COVID-19.

Of note for this clone: Other DNA sequences from this sample encode an identical CDR3 as well. V gene TRBV6-5 combines with J gene TRBJ1-2; no reliable D call. V gave up 0 bases and J gave up 2 bases, with 4 bases separating them. Germline V gene sequence: CDR1 MNHEY, CDR2 SVGAGI. The CDR3 spans 13 residues. The CDR3 region is CASSYSGNYGYTF. The DNA of the CDR3 is TGTGCCAGCAGTTACTCAGGGAACTATGGCTACACCTTC.

The count of this clone is one. The V gene is TRBV19, the J gene TRBJ2-3; tentatively, D is TRBD1 (5 bases). CDR3 length: 13 amino acids. V lost 7 bases to trimming and J lost 2 bases, with 10 bases between them. Germline assignment: CDR1 LNHDA and CDR2 SQIVND (reference sequence). The CDR3 sequence: CASTQGTTDTQYF. In DNA form, the CDR3 reads TGTGCCAGTACGCAGGGTACCACAGATACGCAGTATTTT.

The chain links TRBV7-9 to TRBJ2-1; TRBD2 matches 10 bases. This CDR3 has 16 residues. The germline V gene encodes CDR1 SEHNR and CDR2 FQNEAQ (reference sequence). After removal of 2 bases from V and 6 bases from J, the junction contained 7 bases not matched to a gene. CDR3: CASSLYERGGINEQFF. The CDR3 coding sequence is TGTGCCAGCAGCTTATATGAGCGGGGGGGTATCAATGAGCAGTTCTTC.

This chain joins TRBV15 and TRBJ1-2; TRBD1 agrees at 7 bases. The CDR3 runs to 16 residues. After removal of 3 bases from V and 8 bases from J, the junction contained 15 bases not matched to a gene. The germline CDR1 and CDR2 sequences are LNHNV and YYDKDF (reference sequence). Here the CDR3 reads CATSREPTTGYWGYTF. In DNA, the CDR3 is TGTGCCACCAGCAGGGAACCTACGACAGGGTATTGGGGCTACACCTTC.

The chain links TRBV4-1 to TRBJ1-4; D remains unclear. Trimming removed 1 base at V and 0 bases at J, with 9 bases between. This CDR3 has 16 amino acids. Germline lookup yields CDR1 MGHRA and CDR2 YSYEKL. CDR3 sequence: CASSQGPVATNEKLFF. In DNA, the CDR3 is TGCGCCAGCAGCCAAGGGCCAGTTGCAACTAATGAAAAACTGTTTTTT.

This clone was seen once. The gene calls are TRBV2 and TRBJ2-3; TRBD2 aligns across 12 bases. Germline CDR1 reads SNHLY; CDR2 reads FYNNEI. V was clipped by 6 bases and J by 2 bases; unmatched bases: 6. The CDR3 is 16 residues long. The chain's CDR3 is CASRPGLAGHTDTQYF. For the CDR3, the DNA is TGTGCCAGCAGACCAGGACTAGCGGGGCACACAGATACGCAGTATTTT. Full variable domain (rest looked up from reference TRBV2 and TRBJ2-3): EPEVTQTPSHQVTQMGQEVILRCVPISNHLYFYWYRQILGQKVEFLVSFYNNEISEKSEIFDDQFSVERPDGSNFTLKIRSTKLEDSAMYFCASRPGLAGHTDTQYFGPGTRLTVL.

This clone has only one observation. The rearrangement links TRBV4-1 to TRBJ1-2; weak D call: TRBD1 (5 bases). Germline V gives CDR1 MGHRA, CDR2 YSYEKL. This CDR3 is 15 amino acids long. V was shortened by 6 bases and J by 5 bases, with 19 bases between the two germline ends. CDR3 residues: CASSPILGGVYGYTF. CDR3 bases: TGCGCCAGCAGTCCAATTCTGGGGGGGGTTTATGGCTACACCTTC.

As concerns this clone: The same CDR3 also results from other DNA sequences found in this sample. The V and J genes are TRBV6-6 and TRBJ1-2; D ambiguous. V dropped 0 bases and J dropped 4 bases, with 15 bases sitting between them. Germline V gene lookup returns CDR1 MNHNY and CDR2 SVGAGI (reference sequence). The CDR3 covers 16 residues. The DNA of the CDR3 is TGTGCCAGCAGTTACTCGATAAACGCAGACTTCTATGGCTACACCTTC. Protein product: CASSYSINADFYGYTF.

The V gene is TRBV5-8, the J gene TRBJ1-6; TRBD1 matches at 8 bases. The trim removed 5 bases at V and 9 bases at J, leaving 7 bases unmatched. Germline values: CDR1 SGHTS, CDR2 YDEGEE. This CDR3 is 14 amino acids long. The CDR3 bases are TGTGCCAGCAGGACAGGGGAATTCAGTTCACCCCTCCACTTT. Translating gives CASRTGEFSSPLHF. The full variable domain, its missing parts supplied by reference TRBV5-8 and TRBJ1-6, is EAGVTQSPTHLIKTRGQQATLRCSPISGHTSVYWYQQALGLGLQFLLWYDEGEERNRGNFPPRFSGRQFPNYSSELNVNALELEDSALYLCASRTGEFSSPLHFGNGTRLTVT.